The clone carrying this T cell receptor (beta chain) was seen repeatedly, ten times or more. Its specificity is unknown. The sample comes from a study of glioma-infiltrating T cells. This CDR3 is 15 amino acids long. Trimming removed 2 bases at V and 0 bases at J, with 7 bases between. Amplification of TCR alpha and beta CDR3 regions from RNA used iRepertoire nested multiplex PCR. TCRdb passed the multiplex PCR reads through MiXCR, listing each CDR3 protein once. This table holds over 80,000 distinct CDR3 sequences, 35% to 45% found once. General study results and limits: Tissue and blood shared very few CDR3 sequences. Tissue-blood divergence was below expectation in non-neoplastic patients, above in gliomas.

The clonotype was recovered from a human donor with low-grade glioma or glioblastoma, undergoing nonglioma brain surgery, or in good health (not recorded which). Source material: glioma tissue, nonneoplastic brain tissue, or PBMCs (not recorded which). V and J are TRBV12-3 or TRBV12-4 and TRBJ2-2, with D possibly TRBD1 on 5 matching bases. In DNA, the CDR3 is TGTGCCAGCAGTTTAAGGACACCGAACACCGGGGAGCTGTTTTTT. Translated: CASSLRTPNTGELFF.